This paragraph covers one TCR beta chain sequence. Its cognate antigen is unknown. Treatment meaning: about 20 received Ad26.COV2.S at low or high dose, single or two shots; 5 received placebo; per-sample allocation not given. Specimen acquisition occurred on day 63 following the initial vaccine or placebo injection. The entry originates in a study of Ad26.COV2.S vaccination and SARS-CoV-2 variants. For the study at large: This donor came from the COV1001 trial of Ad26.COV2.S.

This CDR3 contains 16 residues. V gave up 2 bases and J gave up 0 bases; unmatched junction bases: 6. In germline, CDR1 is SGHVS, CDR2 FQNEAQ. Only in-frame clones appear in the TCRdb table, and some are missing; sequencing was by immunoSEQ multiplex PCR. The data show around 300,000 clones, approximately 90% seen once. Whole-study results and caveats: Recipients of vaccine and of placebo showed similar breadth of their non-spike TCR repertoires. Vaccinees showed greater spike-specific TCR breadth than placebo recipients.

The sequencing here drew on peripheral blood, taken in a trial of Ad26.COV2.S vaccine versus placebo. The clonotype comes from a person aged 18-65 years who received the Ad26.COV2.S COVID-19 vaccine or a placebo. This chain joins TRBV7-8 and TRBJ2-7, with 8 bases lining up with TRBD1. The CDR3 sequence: CASSLWGTGLSYEQYF. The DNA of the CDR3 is TGTGCCAGCAGCTTATGGGGGACAGGCCTCTCCTACGAGCAGTACTTC.